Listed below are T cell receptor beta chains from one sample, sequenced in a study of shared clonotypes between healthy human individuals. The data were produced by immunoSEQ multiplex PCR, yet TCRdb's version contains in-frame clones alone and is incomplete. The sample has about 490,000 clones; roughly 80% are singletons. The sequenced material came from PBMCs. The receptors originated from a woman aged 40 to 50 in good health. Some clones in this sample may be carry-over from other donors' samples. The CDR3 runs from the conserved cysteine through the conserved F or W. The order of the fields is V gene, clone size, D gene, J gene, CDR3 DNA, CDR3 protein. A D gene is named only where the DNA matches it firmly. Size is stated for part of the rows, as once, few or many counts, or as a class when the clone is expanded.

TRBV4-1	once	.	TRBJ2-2	TGCGCCAGCAGCCTACAGTTAACCACCGGGGAGCTGTTTTTT	CASSLQLTTGELFF
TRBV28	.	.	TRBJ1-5	TGTGCCAGCCTAAGGGTCGCTAATCAGCCCCAGCATTTT	CASLRVANQPQHF
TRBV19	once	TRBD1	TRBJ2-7	TGTGCCAGTAGTCGCGGCCAGGGGGCGGGGGAGCAGTACTTC	CASSRGQGAGEQYF
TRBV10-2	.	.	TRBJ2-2	TGCGCCAGCAGTGAGTTGGGGGGCCTGGCGAACACCGGGGAGCTGTTTTTT	CASSELGGLANTGELFF
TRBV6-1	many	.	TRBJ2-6	TGTGCCAGCAGTGGGGGGGACTCTGGGGCCAACGTCCTGACTTTC	CASSGGDSGANVLTF
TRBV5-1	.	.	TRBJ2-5	TGCGCCAGCAGCTTACTAGGGTCTCGTGAGACCCAGTACTTC	CASSLLGSRETQYF
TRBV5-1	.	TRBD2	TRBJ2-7	TGCGCCAGCAGCTTGGCCGCGGGACTAGCGGGAGCCGAGCAGTACTTC	CASSLAAGLAGAEQYF
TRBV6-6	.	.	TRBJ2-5	TGTGCCAGCACTTATTCCCCTGTGTTTGATTCCCAGTACTTC	CASTYSPVFDSQYF
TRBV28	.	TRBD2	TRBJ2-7	TGTGCCAGCAGTTTAGAGCGACTAGCGGGATGGTACGAGCAGTACTTC	CASSLERLAGWYEQYF
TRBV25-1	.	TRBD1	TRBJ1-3	TGTGCCAGCAGTAAGCCCGGGACAGGCCTCCTATATTTT	CASSKPGTGLLYF
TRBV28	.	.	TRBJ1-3	TGTGCCAGCAGTCTCGACAACACCATATATTTT	CASSLDNTIYF
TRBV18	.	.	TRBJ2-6	TGTGCCAGCTCACCACCGGGTATGAGCTCTGGGGCCAACGTCCTGACTTTC	CASSPPGMSSGANVLTF
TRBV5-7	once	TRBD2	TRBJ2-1	TGTGCCAGCAGCTTACTAGCGGGAGTAGTAAATGAGCAGTTCTTC	CASSLLAGVVNEQFF
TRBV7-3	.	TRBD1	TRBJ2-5	TGTGCCAGCAGCTTAAACAGGGGCGAGACCCAGTACTTC	CASSLNRGETQYF
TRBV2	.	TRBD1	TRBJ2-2	TGTGCCAGCAGCATGGCCCAGGGGGCAGGGGAGCTGTTTTTT	CASSMAQGAGELFF
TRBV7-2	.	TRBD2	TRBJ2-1	TGTGCCAGCAGCTTAGTGGCGGGAGGGGACAATGAGCAGTTCTTC	CASSLVAGGDNEQFF
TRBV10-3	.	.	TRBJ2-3	TGTGCCATCAGTGGGCAGTCCACAGATACGCAGTATTTT	CAISGQSTDTQYF
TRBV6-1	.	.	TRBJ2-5	TGTGCCATCAGTCAGGACACCTCAGGCACCCAGTACTTC	CAISQDTSGTQYF
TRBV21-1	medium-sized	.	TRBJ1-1	TGTGCCAGCAGCAAAGTTGACAACACTGAAGCTTTCTTT	CASSKVDNTEAFF
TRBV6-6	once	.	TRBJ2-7	TGTGCCAGCAGTTATGAGGGGGTCGGTCGCGAGCAGTACTTC	CASSYEGVGREQYF
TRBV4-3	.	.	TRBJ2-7	TGCGCCAGCAGCCAAGATTCAGGGAACCCTGTCGAGCAGTACTTC	CASSQDSGNPVEQYF
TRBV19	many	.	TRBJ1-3	TGTGCCAGTAGTACCTGGGATGGGAGTGGAAACACCATATATTTT	CASSTWDGSGNTIYF
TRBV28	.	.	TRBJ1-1	TGTGCCAGCAGGTTGTCCCCGTACGCTGAAGCTTTCTTT	CASRLSPYAEAFF
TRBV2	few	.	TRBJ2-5	TGTGCCAGCAGTGACCCGAGACGAGGGGCGGAGACCCAGTACTTC	CASSDPRRGAETQYF
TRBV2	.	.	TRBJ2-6	TGTGCCAGCAGTCCCCGGGTTGGGGCCAACGTCCTGACTTTC	CASSPRVGANVLTF
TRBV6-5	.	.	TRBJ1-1	TGTGCCAGCGTTCCTAGGTTTGACGCTGAAGCTTTCTTT	CASVPRFDAEAFF
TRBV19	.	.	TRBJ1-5	TGTGCCAGTAGTATAGACCGCCCCGGGATACCATTCGACTTCTATAGCAATCAGCCCCAGCATTTT	CASSIDRPGIPFDFYSNQPQHF
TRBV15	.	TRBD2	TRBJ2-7	TGTGCCACCAGCAGAGATGGCGGGAGGCTAGCGGACCTAACCTACGAGCAGTACTTC	CATSRDGGRLADLTYEQYF
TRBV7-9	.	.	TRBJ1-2	TGTGCCAGCACCAAGGGAGGGACGGCCGATTATGGCTACACCTTC	CASTKGGTADYGYTF
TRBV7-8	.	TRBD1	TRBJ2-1	TGTGCCAGCAGCGGGACAGGGAGTGGGCCCCAGCGGGTGCAGTTCTTC	CASSGTGSGPQRVQFF
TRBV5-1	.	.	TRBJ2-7	TGCGCCAGCAGCCCCCGGACAGATCCCTACGAGCAGTACTTC	CASSPRTDPYEQYF
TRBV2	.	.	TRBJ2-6	TGTGCCAGCAGTGAAGCGAGAGGGGCTGGGGCCAACGTCCTGACTTTC	CASSEARGAGANVLTF
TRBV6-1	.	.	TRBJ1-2	TGTGCCAGCAGTGAAGCAATGGGGACACCGTATGGCTACACCTTC	CASSEAMGTPYGYTF
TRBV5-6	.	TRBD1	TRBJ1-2	TGTGCCAGCAGCTTGGGGACAGGAGGGCCTAACTATGGCTACACCTTC	CASSLGTGGPNYGYTF
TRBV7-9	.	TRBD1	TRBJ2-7	TGTGCCAGCAGCCCTAGGAGCTCCGGGACAGGTCTCTACGAGCAGTACTTC	CASSPRSSGTGLYEQYF
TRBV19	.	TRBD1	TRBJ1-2	TGTGCCAGTAGGGACACAGGGGAGGATGGCTACACCTTC	CASRDTGEDGYTF
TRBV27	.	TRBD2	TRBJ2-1	TGTGCCAGCAGTCCCACTCCTAGCGGGAGCGGGAATGAGCAGTTCTTC	CASSPTPSGSGNEQFF
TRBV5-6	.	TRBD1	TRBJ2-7	TGTGCCAGCAGCTCTACGACAGGGTTCCACGAGCAGTACTTC	CASSSTTGFHEQYF
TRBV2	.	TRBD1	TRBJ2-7	TGTGCCAGCAGTCAGGACAGGGCGGTTCGGCACGAGCAGTACTTC	CASSQDRAVRHEQYF
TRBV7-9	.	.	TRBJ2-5	TGTGCCAGCAGCTTTCAGAAGGCGGCGGGGGAGACCCAGTACTTC	CASSFQKAAGETQYF
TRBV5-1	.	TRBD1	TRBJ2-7	TGCGCCAGCATCCATCGGGACAGTAGCTCCTACGAGCAGTACTTC	CASIHRDSSSYEQYF
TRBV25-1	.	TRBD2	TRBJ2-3	TGTGCCAGCAGTGCCCGGACTAGCCCCACAGATACGCAGTATTTT	CASSARTSPTDTQYF
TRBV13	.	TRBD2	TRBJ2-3	TGTGCCAGCAGCTTAGATTGGGCTAGCGGAGCGGATACGCAGTATTTT	CASSLDWASGADTQYF
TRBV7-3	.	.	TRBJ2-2	TGTGCCAGCAGCTTCCCCGCCGGGGAGCTGTTTTTT	CASSFPAGELFF
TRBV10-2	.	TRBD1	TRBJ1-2	TGCGCCAGCAGTGATCGGGCCACGGACAGGGACTTC	CASSDRATDRDF
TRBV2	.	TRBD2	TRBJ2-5	TGTGCCAGCAGTGGTTGGACTAGCGGGAGGGCCTGGGAAGAGACCCAGTACTTC	CASSGWTSGRAWEETQYF
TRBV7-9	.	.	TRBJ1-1	TGTGCCAGCAGCTTATTGCAGACCTTAAACACTGAAGCTTTCTTT	CASSLLQTLNTEAFF
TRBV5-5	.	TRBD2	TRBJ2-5	TGTGCCAGCAGCCGGGGACTAGCGGGAGAGGGGAGGCAAGAGACCCAGTACTTC	CASSRGLAGEGRQETQYF
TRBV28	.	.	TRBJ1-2	TGTGCCAGCAGTTCAATCAGGGGAGCTAACTATGGCTACACCTTC	CASSSIRGANYGYTF